Shown below are 18 T cell receptor beta chains from a single sample sequenced in a study of spatial heterogeneity in lung cancer. Sample time point: sample taken at primary tumor resection. Frozen PBMC, nontumor lung or tumor provided whole RNA, which was sequenced unsorted. TCRdb analysed the 5' RACE reads with MiXCR anew, one entry per CDR3 protein. The sample has just over 14,000 distinct CDR3 sequences, 10% to 11% seen once. Source: PBMCs, taken at surgery. The receptors shown here come from a female donor with early-stage non-small cell lung cancer.

A word on this clonotype: A much larger clonotype is one base distant, so this may be a read error. The chain carries TRBV5-1 and TRBJ2-1, with 10 bases fitting TRBD2. The germline V gene has CDR1 SGHRS and CDR2 YFSETQ. This CDR3 is 16 amino acids long. In nucleotides, the CDR3 is TGCGCCGGCAGCTTGGCCCCTAGCGGGGGTTACAATGAGCAGTTCTTC. Translation gives CAGSLAPSGGYNEQFF.

This clonotype was counted at least ten times. The CDR3 nucleotides are TGTGCCAGCAGCTTTCTTGGACAGGGGAAAAATGAGCAGTTCTTC. It codes for CASSFLGQGKNEQFF. This chain joins TRBV7-9 and TRBJ2-1; TRBD1 agrees at 9 bases. The length of the CDR3 is 15 residues. In germline, CDR1 is SEHNR, CDR2 FQNEAQ (reference sequence). J gave up 7 bases and V 3 bases, and 7 bases lay outside the gene matches. Based on the CDR3 plus reference TRBV7-9 and TRBJ2-1, the full variable domain is DTGVSQNPRHKITKRGQNVTFRCDPISEHNRLYWYRQTLGQGPEFLTYFQNEAQLEKSRLLSDRFSAERPKGSFSTLEIQRTEQGDSAMYLCASSFLGQGKNEQFFGPGTRLTVL.

This clonotype was seen ten or more times. The chain joins TRBV30 to TRBJ2-1; the D is unclear. The CDR3 has 11 amino acids. Germline V lookup: CDR1 GTSNPN, CDR2 SVGIG (reference sequence). The V gene lost 2 bases and the J gene lost 9 bases, with 8 bases spanning the gap. CDR3 sequence: CAWSRSLEQFF. The CDR3 DNA is TGTGCCTGGAGTCGGTCGCTTGAGCAGTTCTTC.

This clonotype occurred many times. The V and J genes are TRBV10-3 and TRBJ2-7, with a possible D match to TRBD2 (6 bases). The V gene lost 6 bases and the J gene lost 0 bases, with 12 bases spanning the gap. CDR3 length equals 14 residues. Looked up from germline, CDR1 is ENHRY and CDR2 is SYGVKD. In DNA form, the CDR3 reads TGTGCCATCAGCCCGGGACTGCGCTCCTACGAGCAGTACTTC. Translating gives CAISPGLRSYEQYF.

This clonotype was counted many times. The V call is TRBV7-9, the J call TRBJ1-2; D might be TRBD1 (6 bases). This CDR3 spans 15 amino acids. Trimming took 1 base from V and 7 from J, leaving 16 bases between them. CDR1 is SEHNR, CDR2 FQNEAQ, per germline (reference sequence). Written as DNA, the CDR3 is TGTGCCAGCAGCTTAGTCTTACCGGGGGCAAGTGGCTACACCTTC. Amino acid sequence: CASSLVLPGASGYTF.

In DNA form, the CDR3 reads TGTGCCAGCAGCTTAATGGACAGGAATTCACCCCTCCACTTT. It yields the protein CASSLMDRNSPLHF. The chain couples TRBV11-2 to TRBJ1-6, with 7 bases identical to TRBD1. The germline gives CDR1 SGHAT, CDR2 FQNNGV. V lost 2 bases, J lost 7 bases, and 2 bases stayed unmatched. The CDR3 length is 14 residues.

This clonotype has ten or more counts. For the CDR3, the DNA is TGCAGTGCTAGCGGGGGGGCCGGTAATGAAAAACTGTTTTTT. Translating it yields CSASGGAGNEKLFF. The rearrangement links TRBV20-1 to TRBJ1-4, with D possibly TRBD1 on 6 matching bases. Per germline, CDR1 DFQATT and CDR2 SNEGSKA (reference sequence). V was cut by 3 bases and J by 4 bases, with 12 bases left in between. The CDR3 totals 14 residues.

The sample holds many counts of this clonotype. The chain links TRBV7-3 to TRBJ2-6, with no clear D. Germline V CDR1 and CDR2: SGHTA, FQGTGA. V was trimmed by 0 bases and J by 0 bases, leaving 12 bases between them. This CDR3 contains 18 residues. This CDR3 reads CASSLTSSIGSGANVLTF. DNA for the CDR3: TGTGCCAGCAGCTTAACGTCTAGTATCGGCTCTGGGGCCAACGTCCTGACTTTC.

This clonotype showed up just a few times. The chain employs TRBV19 and TRBJ2-5; maybe TRBD2 (7 bases). V was shortened by 8 bases and J by 2 bases, with 24 bases between the two germline ends. CDR3 length equals 17 residues. The germline V gene encodes CDR1 LNHDA and CDR2 SQIVND (reference sequence). The CDR3 protein is CASGAGWSRGLQETQYF. CDR3 DNA: TGTGCCAGTGGGGCAGGGTGGAGCAGGGGACTACAAGAGACCCAGTACTTC.

This clonotype was found a few times. This rearrangement joins TRBV29-1 to TRBJ1-2, with D possibly matching TRBD1 (5 bases). The CDR3 is 12 amino acids. V lost 6 bases and J lost 4, with 12 bases in between. Per germline, CDR1 SQVTM and CDR2 ANQGSEA. The CDR3: CSVLSGVYGYTF. In DNA, the CDR3 is TGCAGCGTCCTCTCGGGGGTCTATGGCTACACCTTC.

This clonotype is medium-sized in the sample. The rearrangement joins TRBV3-1 to TRBJ1-1; D remains unclear. The CDR3 extends over 14 amino acids. The ends were cut back, 4 bases at V and 4 bases at J, with 13 bases in the middle. Germline V gives CDR1 LGHDT, CDR2 YNNKEL (reference sequence). This CDR3 reads CASSPSYGSTEAFF. CDR3 bases: TGTGCCAGCAGCCCCTCCTATGGGTCCACTGAAGCTTTCTTT.

This clonotype was detected a few times. The chain recombines TRBV12-3 or TRBV12-4 with TRBJ1-2; no definite D call. Trimming cost V 3 bases and J 0 bases, with 8 bases left between them. The CDR3 loop spans 14 amino acids. CDR3 nucleotide sequence: TGTGCCAGCAGTTTGAAGTGGGCTAACTATGGCTACACCTTC. This encodes CASSLKWANYGYTF.

The CDR3 DNA follows: TGTGCCAGCAGCGTAGGGACAAAAGAAGAGACCCAGTACTTC. Its protein product is CASSVGTKEETQYF. V usage is TRBV9 and J usage is TRBJ2-5; D perhaps matches TRBD1 (5 bases). Trimming pared 0 bases from V and 3 bases from J, leaving 9 bases between. This CDR3 comprises 14 residues. CDR1 and CDR2 (germline): SGDLS, YYNGEE. The full variable domain, its missing parts supplied by reference TRBV9 and TRBJ2-5, is DSGVTQTPKHLITATGQRVTLRCSPRSGDLSVYWYQQSLDQGLQFLIQYYNGEERAKGNILERFSAQQFPDLHSELNLSSLELGDSALYFCASSVGTKEETQYFGPGTRLLVL.

This clonotype showed up many times. The chain links TRBV12-3 or TRBV12-4 to TRBJ2-7; D not certain. CDR3 size: 12 residues. Between the trimmed V and J ends, which lost 6 bases and 9 bases, there was a span of 15 bases. The CDR3 DNA is TGTGCCAGCAGGAGCGTAAATACGTGGCAGTACTTC. As protein: CASRSVNTWQYF.

This clonotype was recorded at least ten times. The chain links TRBV7-2 to TRBJ2-2; D gene unclear. CDR3 size: 12 residues. V was pared by 6 bases and J by 1 base, with 3 bases between. CDR1 and CDR2 (germline): SGHTA, FQGNSA. CDR3 nucleotide sequence: TGTGCCAGCAGGGAGAACACCGGGGAGCTGTTTTTT. The encoded protein is CASRENTGELFF.

The CDR3 protein is CASSLNTGGQETQYF. CDR3 nucleotides: TGTGCCAGCAGCCTCAATACAGGGGGTCAGGAGACCCAGTACTTC. The V and J genes are TRBV7-3 and TRBJ2-5; 8 bases match TRBD1. The CDR3 spans 15 residues. Looked up from germline, CDR1 is SGHTA and CDR2 is FQGTGA. Germline trimming cut 5 bases from V and 5 bases from J; bases unmatched to any gene: 10.

This clonotype was observed at least ten times. This chain's CDR3 is CASSLALRGLGEAFF. DNA for the CDR3: TGCGCCAGCAGCTTGGCATTGAGGGGTCTCGGGGAAGCTTTCTTT. The genes are TRBV5-1 and TRBJ1-1, with D tentatively TRBD1 (5 bases). With 0 bases removed from V and 8 bases from J, the gap between germline ends came to 17 bases. Germline CDR1 is SGHRS and CDR2 is YFSETQ. This CDR3 region has 15 residues. Filled out from reference TRBV5-1 and TRBJ1-1, the complete variable domain reads KAGVTQTPRYLIKTRGQQVTLSCSPISGHRSVSWYQQTPGQGLQFLFEYFSETQRNKGNFPGRFSGRQFSNSRSEMNVSTLELGDSALYLCASSLALRGLGEAFFGQGTRLTVV.

The chain combines TRBV6-5 with TRBJ2-3; 8 bases match TRBD2. Losses at the gene ends were 7 bases for V and 5 bases for J; bases not matched to a gene: 11. Germline lookup yields CDR1 MNHEY and CDR2 SVGAGI. The CDR3 totals 15 residues. This CDR3 is CASTPNRGGLDTQYF. CDR3 sequence (DNA): TGTGCCAGCACCCCAAACCGGGGGGGGTTAGATACGCAGTATTTT.